The T cell receptor beta chain under discussion was sequenced for a study of blood T cell repertoires in COVID-19. The assay was immunoSEQ multiplex PCR, and TCRdb's table has in-frame clones only and misses some. Of more than 55,000 clones listed, around 90% are singletons. The sequenced material came from peripheral blood. The TCR comes from a man older than 75 with acute or convalescent COVID-19.

CDR3 sequence (DNA): TGTGCCAGCAGTCCTGGGACTTTCACAGATACGCAGTATTTT. This codes for CASSPGTFTDTQYF. The gene calls are TRBV9 and TRBJ2-3; D might be TRBD2 (6 bases). CDR3 size: 14 residues. Germline CDR1 is SGDLS and CDR2 is YYNGEE. V was pared by 5 bases and J by 2 bases, with 12 bases between.